Below, one T cell receptor beta chain is given with its context. The data belong to a study of cytomegalovirus exposure and HLA in healthy donors. About the study: Within an early data release were around 80 million unique TCRs drawn from HLA-typed donors.

Primers included in the PCR were 60 Vbeta and 13 Jbeta primers. TCRdb's copy holds only in-frame clones and misses some; the assay was immunoSEQ multiplex PCR. Of approximately 180,000 clones in the sample, around 81% were seen once. After removal of 11 bases from V and 0 bases from J, the junction contained 12 bases not matched to a gene. The CDR3 spans 15 residues. Germline values: CDR1 SGHVS, CDR2 FQNEAQ. This chain joins TRBV7-8 and TRBJ1-1, with 7 bases that match TRBD1. This TCR came from a young man in good health and CMV-seronegative. The source material was PBMCs. The CDR3 loop reads CAVQGGIDMNTEAFF. CDR3 nucleotide sequence: TGTGCCGTGCAGGGGGGCATAGACATGAACACTGAAGCTTTCTTT.